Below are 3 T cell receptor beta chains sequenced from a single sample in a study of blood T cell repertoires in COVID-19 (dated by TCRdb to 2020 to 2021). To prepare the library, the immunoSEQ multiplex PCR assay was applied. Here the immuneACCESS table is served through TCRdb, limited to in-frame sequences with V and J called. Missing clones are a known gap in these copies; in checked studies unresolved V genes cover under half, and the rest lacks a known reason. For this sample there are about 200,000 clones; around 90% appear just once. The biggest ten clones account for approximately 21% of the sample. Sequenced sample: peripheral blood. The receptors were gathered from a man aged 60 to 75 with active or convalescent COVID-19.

CDR3 amino acids: CSVGVGSTGGGSPLHF. The CDR3 nucleotides read TGCAGCGTTGGGGTGGGGTCGACAGGGGGAGGATCACCCCTCCACTTT. V is TRBV29-1 and J is TRBJ1-6; TRBD1 aligns across 9 bases. This CDR3 comprises 16 residues. Unmatched junction bases numbered 14, after V lost 4 bases and J lost 10 bases. CDR1 SQVTM and CDR2 ANQGSEA come from the germline V gene.

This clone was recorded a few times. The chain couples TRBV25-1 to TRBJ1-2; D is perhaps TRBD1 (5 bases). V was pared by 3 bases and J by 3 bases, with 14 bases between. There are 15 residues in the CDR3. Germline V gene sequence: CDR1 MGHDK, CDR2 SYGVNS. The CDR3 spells CASSDRRRDYYGYTF. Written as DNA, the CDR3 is TGTGCCAGCAGTGATCGTCGAAGGGACTACTATGGCTACACCTTC.

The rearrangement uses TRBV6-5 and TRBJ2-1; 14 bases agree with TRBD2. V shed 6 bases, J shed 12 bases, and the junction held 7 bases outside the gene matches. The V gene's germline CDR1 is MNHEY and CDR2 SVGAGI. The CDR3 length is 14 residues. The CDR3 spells CASSPRGLAGVQFF. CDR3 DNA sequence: TGTGCCAGCAGCCCAAGGGGACTAGCGGGGGTGCAGTTCTTC.